The sequence of this T cell receptor beta chain was determined in a study of T cell repertoires in cytomegalovirus infection (dated by TCRdb to about 2019). Broadly, across the study: Donor HLA type was relevant to the analysis, as public TCR beta signatures indicated carriage of CMV infection together with the matching HLA type. Overall results and qualifications from the work: The ex vivo response was dominated by HLA-C-restricted CMV-specific TCR beta clonotypes, which also provided the single most frequent clonotype in two of eight donors. Carriers of CMV infection plus the relevant HLA type were discriminated by the cumulative frequency of public TCR beta family members in the study cohort and in an independent roughly 340-donor cohort.

This clonotype was detected a few times. Which antigen it targets is not known. Nothing much larger sits one base from this clone, and base qualities are not available. Sequencing relied on an Illumina HiSeq 1500. Clones were called with MiXCR by TCRdb after fastp trimmed the public reads at Q25, and only in-frame beta chains were retained. Rows are combined by CDR3 protein, so each entry shows the most common genes and DNA. Present in this sample are approximately 290,000 distinct CDR3 sequences, roughly 24% of which were seen just once. Clones ranked in the top ten supply around 13% of the sample. Source material: PBMCs. The origin of this receptor is a human donor in good health (CMV status not recorded). Some clones in this sample may be carry-over from other donors' samples.

The sequenced DNA: TGTGCCAGCAGCACAACGCAGGGCGCCTACGAGCAGTACTTC. Translated, it gives CASSTTQGAYEQYF. This chain is built from TRBV7-9 and TRBJ2-7; TRBD1 is a possible D gene, resting on 5 matching bases. Reading from cysteine to phenylalanine, the CDR3 counts 14 amino acids. Here the CDR3 DNA is all that survives: 42 bases in frame from base 1. The germline ends are 13 bases apart after V is trimmed by 5 bases and J by 2 bases. As encoded in the germline V gene (reference sequence), CDR1 is SEHNR while CDR2 is FQNEAQ.